Listed here is a single T cell receptor (beta chain). What it recognizes is unknown. The data belong to a study of cytomegalovirus exposure and HLA in healthy donors. Study background: Membership in the Caucasian-associated ancestry cluster was found for around four fifths of 398 genotyped donors. General study points: In a later analysis, a genetic analysis reported fewer productive-TCR N-insertions in an Asian-associated ancestry cluster than the cohort average.

The CDR3 runs to 21 residues. The V end lost 0 bases, the J end lost 1 base, and 25 bases lay between the germline ends. Germline CDR1 MGHRA, CDR2 YSYEKL. PCR employed 60 Vbeta and 13 Jbeta primers. The assay was immunoSEQ multiplex PCR, and TCRdb's table has in-frame clones only and misses some. The table has some 84,000 clones, under 80% seen once. The gene calls are TRBV4-1 and TRBJ2-1; TRBD2 is a possible D gene (6 bases). The sequenced sample consisted of PBMCs. This clonotype was sampled from a boy aged 5-17 years in good health and CMV-seronegative. CDR3 residues: CASSQEGPWVGGQPSYNEQFF. As DNA, the CDR3 is TGCGCCAGCAGCCAAGAGGGGCCTTGGGTGGGAGGCCAACCTTCCTACAATGAGCAGTTCTTC.